The rows below give T cell receptor beta chains drawn from one sample of a study of CD8 T cells in ankylosing spondylitis. TCRdb analysed the 5' RACE reads with MiXCR anew, one entry per CDR3 protein. The sample lists some 150,000 distinct CDR3 sequences; around 43% were seen once. Material: synovial fluid, either unsorted or a sorted T cell fraction (not recorded which). These receptors were taken from a male donor with ankylosing spondylitis. CDR3s include the opening cysteine and the closing phenylalanine or tryptophan. The D gene is left open where the match is weak. Clone size is stated in some rows and not others, as once, few, many or a class when expanded.

cdr3_nt	cdr3_aa	j_call	v_call	d_call	clone_size
TGTGCCAGCATTCCGGACAGGGGGAGTTTTGACGAGCAGTACTTC	CASIPDRGSFDEQYF	TRBJ2-7	TRBV12-3/TRBV12-4	TRBD1	few
.	CASSPNRGWDTGELFFF	TRBJ2-2	TRBV7-9	.	.
TGTGCCAGCAGCTTCTGGGCGCTAGCGGGAAGGGAGCAGTACTTC	CASSFWALAGREQYF	TRBJ2-7	TRBV7-9	TRBD2	.
TGTGCCAGCAGTGGACCTCCAGGGTGGGGCAATCAGCCCCAGCATTTT	CASSGPPGWGNQPQHF	TRBJ1-5	TRBV6-1	.	.
TGTGCCACCAGCAAGGGGGAGGGTGGGAATCAGCCCCAGCATTTT	CATSKGEGGNQPQHF	TRBJ1-5	TRBV15	.	.
TGTGCCAGCAGCCAAGAATCGTGGACCGTAACCTACGAGCAGTACTTC	CASSQESWTVTYEQYF	TRBJ2-7	TRBV4-2	.	.
TGTGCCAGCAGTTTCGTCCGCGCTGCATACAATGAGCAGTTCTTC	CASSFVRAAYNEQFF	TRBJ2-1	TRBV12-3/TRBV12-4	.	few
TGTGCCAGCAGTGGAGCAGCGCCAGACAGGGGTGACTATGGCTACACCTTC	CASSGAAPDRGDYGYTF	TRBJ1-2	TRBV2	TRBD1	.
TGTGCCAGCAGCTTAGAGAAGTGGCAGGAGATCTACAATGAGCAGTTCTTC	CASSLEKWQEIYNEQFF	TRBJ2-1	TRBV11-2	.	few
TGTGCCACCAGCACCGGGACAGGGGGAACAGATACGCAGTATTTT	CATSTGTGGTDTQYF	TRBJ2-3	TRBV15	TRBD1	.
TGCAGTGCACTGGACGGGGATAGCAATCAGCCCCAGCATTTT	CSALDGDSNQPQHF	TRBJ1-5	TRBV20-1	.	few
TGTGCCAGCAGCCCTGGGGGCGCGCTAGTTTCCTACGAGCAGTACTTC	CASSPGGALVSYEQYF	TRBJ2-7	TRBV5-6	.	few
TGCAGTGCTGGACAGGGCTCTGGGGCCAACGTCCTGACTTTC	CSAGQGSGANVLTF	TRBJ2-6	TRBV20-1	TRBD1	.
TGTGCTAGTGGCCACAGGGGCAAAGCTGGAAACACCATATATTTT	CASGHRGKAGNTIYF	TRBJ1-3	TRBV12-5	TRBD1	.
TGTGCCAGCAGTTTACGCCTTAGGGCGGGAGCGTACAATGAGCAGTTCTTC	CASSLRLRAGAYNEQFF	TRBJ2-1	TRBV12-3/TRBV12-4	TRBD2	.
TGTGCCAGCAGCGGAGACACCGGGGAGCTGTTTTTT	CASSGDTGELFF	TRBJ2-2	TRBV11-2	.	many
TGTGCCAGCAGCTTAGCGGGAGGGGTCCCCTACAATGAGCAGTTCTTC	CASSLAGGVPYNEQFF	TRBJ2-1	TRBV28	TRBD2	.
TGTGCCAGCAGACCGACAGGGGAGGCCGGGGAGCTGTTTTTT	CASRPTGEAGELFF	TRBJ2-2	TRBV6-4	TRBD1	.
TGCGCCAGCAGCATCCCAGGCTTACTGAACACTGAAGCTTTCTTT	CASSIPGLLNTEAFF	TRBJ1-1	TRBV5-1	.	few
TGTGCCAGCACCCCCGGGGGGGGAATTCGTCGCGCACAAGAGACCCAGTACTTC	CASTPGGGIRRAQETQYF	TRBJ2-5	TRBV28	TRBD2	many
TGTGCCAGCAGCTTATTTGACTACGAGCAGTACTTC	CASSLFDYEQYF	TRBJ2-7	TRBV7-2	.	.
TGCGCCAGCAGCCCGTACAGGGGGTACGTTGGCACCGGGGAGCTGTTTTTT	CASSPYRGYVGTGELFF	TRBJ2-2	TRBV4-1	TRBD1	few
TGTGCCAGCAGTTCGGTTTACCGGGACAGGCGTTCTAGTAGTCGGGGCTACACCTTC	CASSSVYRDRRSSSRGYTF	TRBJ1-2	TRBV27	TRBD1	.
TGTGCCAGCAGTGGACGCCCGCGAGGAGGCGTGGATGGCAATGAGCAGTTCTTC	CASSGRPRGGVDGNEQFF	TRBJ2-1	TRBV25-1	.	.
TGCAGTACGAGCAGGGACACTGAAGCTTTCTTT	CSTSRDTEAFF	TRBJ1-1	TRBV20-1	.	few